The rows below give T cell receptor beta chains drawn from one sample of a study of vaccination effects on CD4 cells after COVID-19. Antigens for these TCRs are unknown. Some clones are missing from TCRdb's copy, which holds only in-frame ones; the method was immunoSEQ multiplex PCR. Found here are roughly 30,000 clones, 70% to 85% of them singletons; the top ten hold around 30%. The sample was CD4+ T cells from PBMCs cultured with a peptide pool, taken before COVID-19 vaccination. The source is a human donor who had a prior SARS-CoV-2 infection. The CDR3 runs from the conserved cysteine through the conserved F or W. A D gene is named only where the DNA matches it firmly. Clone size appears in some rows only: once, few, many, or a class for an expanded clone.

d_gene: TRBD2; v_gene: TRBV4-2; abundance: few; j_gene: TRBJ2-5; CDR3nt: TGTGCCAGCAGCCAAAGTGGCCGGACTAGCGGGGGGAGGGAGACCCAGTACTTC; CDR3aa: CASSQSGRTSGGRETQYF
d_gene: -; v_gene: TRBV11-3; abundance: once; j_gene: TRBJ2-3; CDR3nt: TGTGCCAGCAGCTTAGATACCCCGGGACGCACAGATACGCAGTATTTT; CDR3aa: CASSLDTPGRTDTQYF
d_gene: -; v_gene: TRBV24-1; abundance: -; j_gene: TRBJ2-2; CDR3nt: TGTGCCACCCGTGATGGGGGAGCCAACACCGGGGAGCTGTTTTTT; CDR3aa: CATRDGGANTGELFF
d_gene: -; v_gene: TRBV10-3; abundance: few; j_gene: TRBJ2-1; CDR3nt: TGTGCCATCAGGGTTGGGGCTAACAATGAGCAGTTCTTC; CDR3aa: CAIRVGANNEQFF
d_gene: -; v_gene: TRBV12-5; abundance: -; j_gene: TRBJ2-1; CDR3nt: TGTGCTAGTGGTAAAGGGGAATCAAGCGTTTTTTCCTACAATGAGCAGTTCTTC; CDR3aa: CASGKGESSVFSYNEQFF
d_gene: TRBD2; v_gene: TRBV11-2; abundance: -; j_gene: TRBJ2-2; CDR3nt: TGTGCCAGCAGCTGGACTAGCGGGACCACCGGGGAGCTGTTTTTT; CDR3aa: CASSWTSGTTGELFF
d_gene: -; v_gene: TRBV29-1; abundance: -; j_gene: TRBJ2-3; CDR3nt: TGCAGCGTTGTCCGGGACGCTGATACGCAGTATTTT; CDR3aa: CSVVRDADTQYF
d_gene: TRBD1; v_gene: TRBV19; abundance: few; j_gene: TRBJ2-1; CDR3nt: TGTGCCAGTAGCCGGGACAGGGTGGATGAGCAGTTCTTC; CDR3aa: CASSRDRVDEQFF
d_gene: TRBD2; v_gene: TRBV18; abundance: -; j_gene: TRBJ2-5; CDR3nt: TGTGCCAGCTCAAGGACTAGCGGGATTCAAGAGACCCAGTACTTC; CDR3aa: CASSRTSGIQETQYF
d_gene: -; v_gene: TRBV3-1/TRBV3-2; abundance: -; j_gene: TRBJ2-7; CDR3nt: TGTGCCAGCAGCCCCCCGGGACTCTACGAGCAGTACTTC; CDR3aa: CASSPPGLYEQYF
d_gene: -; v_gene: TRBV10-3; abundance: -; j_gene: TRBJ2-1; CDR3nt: TGTGCCATCAGTGCGGGACGCGGGCTGGCCTACAATGAGCAGTTCTTC; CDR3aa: CAISAGRGLAYNEQFF